This T cell receptor beta chain was documented in a study of T cells in Graves' hyperthyroidism and ophthalmopathy. Amplification of TCR beta CDR3 regions used RNA as the template. HTBI primers were used for first-round RT-PCR of the TCR CDR3. TCRdb passed the multiplex PCR reads through MiXCR, listing each CDR3 protein once. The repertoire includes approximately 380,000 distinct CDR3 sequences, about 18% of them detected once, and 3.7% sits in the top ten. The sample holds many counts of this clonotype. The CDR3 is 14 residues long. V was clipped by 4 bases and J by 2 bases, with 14 bases between them. Germline V gives CDR1 SQVTM, CDR2 ANQGSEA.

What was sequenced was blood. The V call is TRBV29-1, the J call TRBJ1-1, with no clear D. The receptor's source is a young woman with Graves' hyperthyroidism. This chain's CDR3 is CSVARRVVNTEAFF. CDR3 coding DNA: TGCAGCGTTGCGAGGAGGGTCGTTAACACTGAAGCTTTCTTT.